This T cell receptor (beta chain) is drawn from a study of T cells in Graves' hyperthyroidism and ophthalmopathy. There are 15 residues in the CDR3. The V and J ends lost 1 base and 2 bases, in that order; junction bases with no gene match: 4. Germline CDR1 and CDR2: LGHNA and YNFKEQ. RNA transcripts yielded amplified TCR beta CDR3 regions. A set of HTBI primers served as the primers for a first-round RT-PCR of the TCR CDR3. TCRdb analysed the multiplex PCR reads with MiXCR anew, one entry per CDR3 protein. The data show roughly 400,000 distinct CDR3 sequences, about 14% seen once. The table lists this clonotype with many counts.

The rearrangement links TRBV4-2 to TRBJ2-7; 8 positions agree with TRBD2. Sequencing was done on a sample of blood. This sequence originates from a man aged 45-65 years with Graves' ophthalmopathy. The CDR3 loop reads CASSQVGREAYEQYF. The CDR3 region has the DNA TGTGCCAGCAGCCAAGTAGGGCGGGAGGCCTACGAGCAGTACTTC.